What follows are 14 T cell receptor beta chains derived from one specimen sequenced in a study of T cell repertoires in cytomegalovirus infection. Their antigens are not known. TCRdb itself ran the reads through MiXCR, one entry per CDR3 protein. This sample has roughly 860,000 distinct CDR3 sequences; approximately 30% occur once, and the top ten carry about an eighth. Sequences were derived from cultured CD8+ T cells from PBMCs, sampled from culture after CMV antigen stimulation. Receptors were obtained from a human donor in good health (CMV status not recorded). Some clones in this sample may be carry-over from other donors' samples.

This chain's CDR3 is CASSFGEVGELFF. CDR3 DNA sequence: TGTGCCAGCAGTTTTGGAGAGGTCGGGGAGCTGTTTTTT. The chain employs TRBV27 and TRBJ2-2; D is unresolved. The CDR3 is made up of 13 amino acids. Trimming left V 3 bases short and J 7 bases short, with 9 bases between. CDR1 MNHEY and CDR2 SMNVEV come from the germline V gene (reference sequence).

Worth noting for this clonotype: A single base separates this from a much larger clone, so it may be a read error. The chain is built from TRBV7-2 and TRBJ2-5; the D is unclear. CDR3 length: 15 residues. The V gene's germline CDR1 is SGHTA and CDR2 FQGNSA. The CDR3 DNA sequence: TGTGCCAACAGCCCGCCGACAAAAGGCTCGGAGACCCAGTACTTC. Its protein product is CANSPPTKGSETQYF.

This clonotype appeared a few times. The V and J genes are TRBV6-6 and TRBJ1-6; D is unresolved. Trimming stripped 6 bases from V and 2 bases from J, with 8 bases between. Germline CDR1 and CDR2: MNHNY and SVGAGI (reference sequence). This CDR3 has 14 amino acids. The CDR3 sequence is CASSPGPYNSPLHF. Written as DNA, the CDR3 is TGTGCCAGCAGCCCCGGTCCCTATAATTCACCCCTCCACTTT.

This clonotype was recorded a few times. The V call is TRBV6-5, the J call TRBJ1-1; possible D gene TRBD1, 6 bases. Germline values: CDR1 MNHEY, CDR2 SVGAGI. The germline V and J ends were trimmed by 2 bases and 7 bases, with 20 bases remaining between them. This CDR3 comprises 16 residues. CDR3 DNA: TGTGCCAGCAGTTACCAATATCCTATTGGGGGCAATGAAGCTTTCTTT. It is translated as CASSYQYPIGGNEAFF.

This clonotype was seen only a few times. The chain uses TRBV28 and TRBJ1-5; D not resolved. The germline V gene encodes CDR1 MDHEN and CDR2 SYDVKM. V was shortened by 7 bases and J by 5 bases, with 12 bases between the two germline ends. This CDR3 region has 13 residues. CDR3 sequence: CASTPVGDQPQHF. CDR3 sequence (DNA): TGTGCCAGCACCCCTGTTGGGGATCAGCCCCAGCATTTT. The whole variable domain, remainder taken from reference TRBV28 and TRBJ1-5, is DVKVTQSSRYLVKRTGEKVFLECVQDMDHENMFWYRQDPGLGLRLIYFSYDVKMKEKGDIPEGYSVSREKKERFSLILESASTNQTSMYLCASTPVGDQPQHFGDGTRLSIL.

The chain is built from TRBV7-9 and TRBJ2-1; possible D gene TRBD2, 6 bases. Germline-derived CDR1 and CDR2 are SEHNR and FQNEAQ (reference sequence). V shed 11 bases and J shed 8 bases, with 7 bases lying between them. This CDR3 is built from 9 residues. This CDR3 reads CAGGDEQFF. The CDR3 DNA is TGTGCCGGAGGGGATGAGCAGTTCTTC.

The rearrangement joins TRBV27 to TRBJ2-2, with TRBD1 matching over 7 bases. Trimming removed 3 bases from V and 1 base from J; junction bases left unmatched: 11. The CDR3 is 18 residues long. CDR1 MNHEY and CDR2 SMNVEV come from the germline V gene (reference sequence). This CDR3 is CASSLDSVGTVNTGELFF. DNA of the CDR3: TGTGCCAGCAGTTTGGATTCTGTCGGGACAGTGAACACCGGGGAGCTGTTTTTT.

The chain uses TRBV7-9 and TRBJ2-7; a possible D gene is TRBD1 (5 bases). This CDR3 has 15 amino acids. Germline V gene lookup returns CDR1 SEHNR and CDR2 FQNEAQ (reference sequence). V shed 0 bases and J shed 0 bases, with 9 bases lying between them. The CDR3 DNA sequence: TGTGCCAGCAGCTTAGCTGATAGGGGCTCCTACGAGCAGTACTTC. Residues: CASSLADRGSYEQYF.

The chain carries TRBV24-1 and TRBJ1-1; tentative D call: TRBD1 (5 bases). CDR3 size: 17 residues. Trimming shortened V by 0 bases and J by 3 bases, and 16 bases separated the two germline ends. Germline-derived CDR1 and CDR2 are KGHDR and SFDVKD. The CDR3 here is CATSDLPTDTGDTEAFF. DNA of the CDR3: TGTGCCACCAGTGATTTGCCGACGGACACCGGGGACACTGAAGCTTTCTTT.

This clonotype was seen a handful of times. The V gene is TRBV11-3, the J gene TRBJ1-4, with 8 bases aligning to TRBD1. The V gene's germline CDR1 is SGHNT and CDR2 YENEEA. This CDR3 comprises 16 residues. V shed 5 bases, J shed 4 bases, and the junction held 9 bases outside the gene matches. The CDR3 DNA reads as TGTGCCAGCAGCCCCCCCCGGACAGGGAATAATGAAAAACTGTTTTTT. This sequence encodes CASSPPRTGNNEKLFF.

The chain has TRBV25-1 and TRBJ1-4, with D unclear. Trimming removed 8 bases from V and 8 bases from J, with 9 bases in between. The CDR3 length is 11 residues. Germline loops: CDR1 MGHDK, CDR2 SYGVNS. CDR3 in amino acids: CASDTGEKLFF. Here the CDR3 DNA reads TGTGCCAGCGATACCGGGGAAAAACTGTTTTTT.

The count of this clonotype is one. A read error is possible here, since a much larger clone lies one base away. V usage is TRBV7-2 and J usage is TRBJ2-3; the match to TRBD2 covers 8 bases. The germline V gene has CDR1 SGHTA and CDR2 FQGNSA. This CDR3 has 16 amino acids. V lost 1 base to trimming and J lost 5 bases; unmatched junction nucleotides: 8. CDR3 protein: CASSLEDGGAKDTQYF. CDR3 coding DNA: TGTGCCAGCAGCTTAGAGGACGGGGGGGCCAAAGATACGCAGTATTTT.

The chain links TRBV12-3 or TRBV12-4 to TRBJ1-3; D unresolved. Trimming cost V 3 bases and J 1 base, with 19 bases left between them. The CDR3 extends over 18 amino acids. CDR3 DNA: TGTGCCAGCAGTTTCTTAGTTCTTGGAAGGGATTCTGGAAACACCATATATTTT. Amino acids: CASSFLVLGRDSGNTIYF.

The chain uses TRBV7-2 and TRBJ2-3; possible D gene TRBD2, 5 bases. The V and J ends lost 5 bases and 6 bases respectively, with 24 bases between them. The germline gives CDR1 SGHTA, CDR2 FQGNSA. This CDR3 has 17 amino acids. The CDR3 nucleotides are TGTGCCAGCAGCAACCCCGGCGGAGCGGACCGCGGCGATACGCAGTATTTT. Its translation is CASSNPGGADRGDTQYF.